The following is a T cell receptor (beta chain) sequence with its context. The record originates from a study of blood T cell repertoires in COVID-19. CDR3 length equals 15 residues. V gave up 0 bases and J gave up 4 bases, with 12 bases separating them. The germline V gene encodes CDR1 SGDLS and CDR2 YYNGEE. This table comes from immunoSEQ multiplex PCR, and its TCRdb copy is limited to in-frame clones, with some not included. This table holds a few hundred thousand clones, about four fifths found once. Specimen: peripheral blood. The chain is built from TRBV9 and TRBJ2-3; D perhaps matches TRBD1 (5 bases). The source of this sequence is a man aged 80 or over with acute or convalescent COVID-19. CDR3 sequence: CASSVGAGWADTQYF. The CDR3 DNA reads TGTGCCAGCAGCGTAGGGGCAGGGTGGGCAGATACGCAGTATTTT.